The clone carrying this T cell receptor (beta chain) showed up many times. It was RNA transcripts that yielded the amplified TCR beta CDR3 regions. Primed by the HTBI set, a first-round RT-PCR was run on the TCR CDR3. MiXCR, applied by TCRdb to the multiplex PCR reads, yields one record per CDR3 protein. In the table there are 350,000 to 450,000 distinct CDR3 sequences, roughly 14% of which are singletons. Every diagnosis used clinical symptoms, serum thyroxine and TRAb, thyroid ultrasound and orbital computed tomography. This entry comes from a study of T cells in Graves' hyperthyroidism and ophthalmopathy. Study at large: Peripheral blood was acquired at first diagnosis, ahead of any therapy whatsoever.

Germline V gene lookup returns CDR1 GTSNPN and CDR2 SVGIG (reference sequence). The CDR3 totals 13 residues. V was clipped by 0 bases and J by 5 bases, with 7 bases between them. Sequenced sample: blood. The receptor was isolated from a woman aged 55-69 years with Graves' hyperthyroidism. V is TRBV30 and J is TRBJ1-4; D ambiguous. CDR3 nucleotide sequence: TGTGCCTGGAGTGTGACCCTCAATGAAAAACTGTTTTTT. Amino acid sequence: CAWSVTLNEKLFF.